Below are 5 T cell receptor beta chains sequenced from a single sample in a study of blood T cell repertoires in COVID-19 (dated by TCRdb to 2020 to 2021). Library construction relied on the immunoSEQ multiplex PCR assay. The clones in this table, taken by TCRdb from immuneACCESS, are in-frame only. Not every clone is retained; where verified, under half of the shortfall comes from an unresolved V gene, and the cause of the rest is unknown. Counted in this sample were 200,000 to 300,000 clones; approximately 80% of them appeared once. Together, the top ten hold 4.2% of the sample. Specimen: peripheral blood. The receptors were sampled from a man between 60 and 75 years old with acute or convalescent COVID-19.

The CDR3 sequence is CASSYPGLAGGNEQFF. The CDR3 region has the DNA TGTGCCAGCAGCTATCCGGGACTAGCGGGAGGTAATGAGCAGTTCTTC. The rearrangement uses TRBV3-1 (or the pseudogene TRBV3-2) and TRBJ2-1; 15 bases are a match to TRBD2. This CDR3 comprises 16 residues. V lost 5 bases to trimming and J lost 7 bases; unmatched junction nucleotides: 6. Germline CDR1 and CDR2: LGHDT and YNNKEL (reference sequence).

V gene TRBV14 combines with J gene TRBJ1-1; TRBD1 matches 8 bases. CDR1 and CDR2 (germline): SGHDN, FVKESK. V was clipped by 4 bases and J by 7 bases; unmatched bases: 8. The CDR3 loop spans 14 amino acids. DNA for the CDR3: TGTGCCAGCAGCCGCCTACAGGGGGTGGATGAAGCTTTCTTT. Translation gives CASSRLQGVDEAFF.

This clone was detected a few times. CDR3 sequence reads: CASSQYRATGEQYF. In nucleotides, the CDR3 is TGCGCCAGCAGCCAGTACAGGGCCACGGGCGAGCAGTACTTC. The rearrangement uses TRBV4-3 and TRBJ2-7, with D possibly being TRBD1 (6 bases). Trimming removed 3 bases from V and 6 bases from J, with 15 bases in between. From germline, CDR1 is LGHNA and CDR2 YSLEER. This CDR3 has 14 amino acids.

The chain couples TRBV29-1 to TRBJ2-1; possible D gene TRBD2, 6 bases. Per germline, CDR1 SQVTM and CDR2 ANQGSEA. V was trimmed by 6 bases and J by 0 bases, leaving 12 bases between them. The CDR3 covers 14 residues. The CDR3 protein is CSVSGVDSYNEQFF. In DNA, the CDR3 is TGCAGCGTGTCGGGAGTGGACTCCTACAATGAGCAGTTCTTC.

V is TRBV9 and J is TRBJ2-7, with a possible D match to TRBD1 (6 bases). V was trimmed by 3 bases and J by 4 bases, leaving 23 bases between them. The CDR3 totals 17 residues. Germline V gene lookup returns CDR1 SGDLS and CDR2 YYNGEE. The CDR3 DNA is TGTGCCAGCAGCGCGTCTCGAGGGGGACCCCGCGCATACGAGCAGTACTTC. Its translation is CASSASRGGPRAYEQYF. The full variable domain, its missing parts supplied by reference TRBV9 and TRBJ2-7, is DSGVTQTPKHLITATGQRVTLRCSPRSGDLSVYWYQQSLDQGLQFLIQYYNGEERAKGNILERFSAQQFPDLHSELNLSSLELGDSALYFCASSASRGGPRAYEQYFGPGTRLTVT.